The clone carrying this TCR beta chain was picked up many times. The target antigen is unknown. Every ophthalmopathy donor presented moderate-to-severe activity, CAS ≥3, NOSPECS ≥4 and duration under 3 months. Exclusion covered patients with other autoimmune diseases or uncontrolled infections (as well as pregnancy or lactation). This sample stems from a study of Graves' ophthalmopathy and Graves' hyperthyroidism. General observations from the study: Researchers report that a 13-signature model separated ophthalmopathy from stable hyperthyroidism, posting almost 90% sensitivity and less than 82% specificity.

Transcripts of RNA were the source for amplifying TCR beta CDR3 regions. Amplification began with first-round RT-PCR using HTBI primers, then second-round multiplex PCR was performed. TCRdb recomputed calls from the multiplex PCR reads with MiXCR, one row per CDR3 protein. The repertoire has 450,000 or so distinct CDR3 sequences, over 13% of them found once; the top ten carry 8% to 10%. Germline V gene data show CDR1 as LGHNT and CDR2 as FRNRAP. The CDR3 sequence is 14 residues long. V lost 4 bases, J lost 2 bases, and 12 bases lay in between. Sample: blood. The TCR was taken from a woman under 40 with Graves' ophthalmopathy. The chain is built from TRBV12-5 and TRBJ2-7; weak D call: TRBD2 (7 bases). The CDR3 here is CASGSEGGAYEQYF. The DNA for the CDR3 is TGTGCTAGTGGTTCCGAGGGGGGGGCCTACGAGCAGTACTTC.